This T cell receptor beta chain was sequenced in a study of CD4 and CD8 cells across lung adenocarcinoma regions. This clonotype was seen a few times. The CDR3 loop spans 14 amino acids. TCRdb redid the calling of the PCR reads with MiXCR, one entry per CDR3 protein. The profile shows around 8,000 distinct CDR3 sequences, approximately 49% of them singletons. This sequence joins TRBV23-1 and TRBJ2-5; 9 positions match TRBD1. The J call may be mistaken, given a closer DNA end match to TRBJ2-7. TRBV23-1 belongs to the ORF category, with a function that is uncertain. The receptor's source is a female donor with lung adenocarcinoma. The CD4 and CD8 labels of this study may be unreliable. Sequenced input: CD4+ T cells from the margin of a lung tumor. The CDR3 nucleotides are TGCGCCAGCAGTCAACCGCGACAGGGGGACGAGCAGTACTTC. It encodes CASSQPRQGDEQYF.